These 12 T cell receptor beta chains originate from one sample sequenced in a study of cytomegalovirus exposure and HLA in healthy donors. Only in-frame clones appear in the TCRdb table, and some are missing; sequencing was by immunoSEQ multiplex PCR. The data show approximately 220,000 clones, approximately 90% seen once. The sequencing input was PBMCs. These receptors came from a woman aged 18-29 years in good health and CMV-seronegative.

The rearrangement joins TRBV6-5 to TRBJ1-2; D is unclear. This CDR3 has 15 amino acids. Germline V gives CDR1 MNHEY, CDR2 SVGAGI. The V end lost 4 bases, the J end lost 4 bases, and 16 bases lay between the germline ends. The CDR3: CASSSPTSKGYGYTF. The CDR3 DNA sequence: TGTGCCAGCAGTTCCCCTACTAGTAAAGGCTATGGCTACACCTTC.

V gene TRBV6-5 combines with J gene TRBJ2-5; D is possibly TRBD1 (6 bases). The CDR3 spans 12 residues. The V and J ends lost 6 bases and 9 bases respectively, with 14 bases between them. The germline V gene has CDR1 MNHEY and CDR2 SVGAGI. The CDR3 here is CASSQGGVAQYF. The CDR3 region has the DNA TGTGCCAGCAGCCAAGGGGGTGTGGCCCAGTACTTC.

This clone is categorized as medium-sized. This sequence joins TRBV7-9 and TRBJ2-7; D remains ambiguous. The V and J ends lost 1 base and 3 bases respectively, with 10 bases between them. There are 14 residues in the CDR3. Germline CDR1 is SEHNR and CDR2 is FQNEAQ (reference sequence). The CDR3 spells CASSLEVGFYEQYF. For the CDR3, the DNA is TGTGCCAGCAGCTTAGAGGTCGGGTTCTACGAGCAGTACTTC.

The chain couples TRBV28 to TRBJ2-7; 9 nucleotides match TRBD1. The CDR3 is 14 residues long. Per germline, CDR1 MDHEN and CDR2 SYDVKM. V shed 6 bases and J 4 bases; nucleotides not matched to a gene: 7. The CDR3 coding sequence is TGTGCCAGCAGCCCTGGGACAGGGTCTTACGAGCAGTACTTC. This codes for CASSPGTGSYEQYF.

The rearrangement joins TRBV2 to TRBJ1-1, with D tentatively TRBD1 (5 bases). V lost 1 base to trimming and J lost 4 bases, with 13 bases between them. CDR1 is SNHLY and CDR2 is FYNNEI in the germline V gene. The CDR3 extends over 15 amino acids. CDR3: CASSEGRGYGTEAFF. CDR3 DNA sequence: TGTGCCAGCAGTGAAGGGCGGGGCTATGGCACTGAAGCTTTCTTT.

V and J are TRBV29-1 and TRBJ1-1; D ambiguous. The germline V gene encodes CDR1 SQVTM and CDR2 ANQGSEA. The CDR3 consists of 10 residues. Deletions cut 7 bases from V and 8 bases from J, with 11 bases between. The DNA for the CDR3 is TGCAGCGCCCCGACACCCGAAGCTTTCTTT. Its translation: CSAPTPEAFF.

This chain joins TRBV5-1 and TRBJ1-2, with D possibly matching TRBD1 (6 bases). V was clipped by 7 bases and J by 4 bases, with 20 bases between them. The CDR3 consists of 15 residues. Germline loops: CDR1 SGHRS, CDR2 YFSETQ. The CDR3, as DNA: TGCGCCAGCGGGCCCGGAGGACAGACCTTCTATGGCTACACCTTC. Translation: CASGPGGQTFYGYTF.

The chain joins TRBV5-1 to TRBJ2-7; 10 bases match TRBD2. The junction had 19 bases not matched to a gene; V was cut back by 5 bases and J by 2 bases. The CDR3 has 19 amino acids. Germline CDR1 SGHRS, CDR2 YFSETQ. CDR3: CASSGGQGGLAEVPYEQYF. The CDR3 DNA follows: TGCGCCAGCAGTGGTGGACAGGGCGGACTAGCGGAAGTCCCCTACGAGCAGTACTTC.

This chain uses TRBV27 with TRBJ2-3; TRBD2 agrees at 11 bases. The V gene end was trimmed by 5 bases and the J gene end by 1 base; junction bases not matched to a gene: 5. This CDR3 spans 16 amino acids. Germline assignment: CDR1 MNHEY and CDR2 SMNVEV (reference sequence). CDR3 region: CASSPRLAGCTDTQYF. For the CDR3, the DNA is TGTGCCAGCAGTCCTAGACTAGCGGGATGCACAGATACGCAGTATTTT.

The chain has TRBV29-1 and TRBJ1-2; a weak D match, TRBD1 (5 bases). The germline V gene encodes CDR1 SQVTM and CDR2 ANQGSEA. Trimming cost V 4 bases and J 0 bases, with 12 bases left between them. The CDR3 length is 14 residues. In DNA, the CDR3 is TGCAGCGTTGTGTTTCCAGGGCCTAACTATGGCTACACCTTC. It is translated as CSVVFPGPNYGYTF. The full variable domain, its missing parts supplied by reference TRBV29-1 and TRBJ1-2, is SAVISQKPSRDICQRGTSLTIQCQVDSQVTMMFWYRQQPGQSLTLIATANQGSEATYESGFVIDKFPISRPNLTFSTLTVSNMSPEDSSIYLCSVVFPGPNYGYTFGSGTRLTVV.

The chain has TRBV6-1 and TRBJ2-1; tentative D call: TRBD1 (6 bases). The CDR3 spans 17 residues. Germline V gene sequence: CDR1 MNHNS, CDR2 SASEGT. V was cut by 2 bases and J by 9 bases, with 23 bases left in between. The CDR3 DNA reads TGTGCCAGCAGTGAAAGGGGAACAGTAACTAGGGACACTGAGCAGTTCTTC. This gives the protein CASSERGTVTRDTEQFF.

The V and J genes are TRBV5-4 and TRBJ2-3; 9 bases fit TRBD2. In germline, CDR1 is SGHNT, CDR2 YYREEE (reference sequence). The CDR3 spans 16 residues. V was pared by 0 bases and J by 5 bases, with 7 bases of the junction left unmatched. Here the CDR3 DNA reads TGTGCCAGCAGCTTGGATGCGGGAGGGCGAGGAGATACGCAGTATTTT. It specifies CASSLDAGGRGDTQYF.